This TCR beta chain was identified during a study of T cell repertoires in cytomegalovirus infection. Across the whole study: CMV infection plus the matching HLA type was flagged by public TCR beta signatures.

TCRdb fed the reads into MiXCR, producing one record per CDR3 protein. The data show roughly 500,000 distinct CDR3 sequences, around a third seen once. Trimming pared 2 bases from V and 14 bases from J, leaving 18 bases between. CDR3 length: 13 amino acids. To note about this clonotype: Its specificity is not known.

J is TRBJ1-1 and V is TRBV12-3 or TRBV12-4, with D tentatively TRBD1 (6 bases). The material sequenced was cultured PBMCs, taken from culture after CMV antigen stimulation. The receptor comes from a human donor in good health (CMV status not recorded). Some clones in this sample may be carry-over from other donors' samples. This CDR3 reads CASSLKGGTGLFF. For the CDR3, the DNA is TGTGCCAGCAGTTTAAAGGGGGGGACCGGCTTGTTCTTT.